This TCR beta chain comes out of a study of identifying expanded T cells in peripheral blood. Whole-study results and caveats: Approximately 2-week clone count variance significantly increased as total template count grew. Technical replicates showed roughly 1.2 changed clones; two weeks 15 to 20; four weeks 19.

Healthy donors had no documented immune events, such as infections, while sampled. Points on this clone: Its specificity is not known.

The germline CDR1 and CDR2 sequences are MNHEY and SVGAGI. V was trimmed by 6 bases and J by 1 base, leaving 10 bases between them. This CDR3 region has 13 residues. Produced via immunoSEQ multiplex PCR; TCRdb's table is partial and in-frame only. Among about 130,000 clones, approximately 86% were seen once, and the ten largest hold approximately 8%. The sequenced material came from blood. The sequence was collected from a person aged 18-69 years in good health. The rearrangement links TRBV6-5 to TRBJ2-7; D unclear. CDR3 coding DNA: TGTGCCAGCAGACGACAAATTTCCTACGAGCAGTACTTC. Its translation is CASRRQISYEQYF.